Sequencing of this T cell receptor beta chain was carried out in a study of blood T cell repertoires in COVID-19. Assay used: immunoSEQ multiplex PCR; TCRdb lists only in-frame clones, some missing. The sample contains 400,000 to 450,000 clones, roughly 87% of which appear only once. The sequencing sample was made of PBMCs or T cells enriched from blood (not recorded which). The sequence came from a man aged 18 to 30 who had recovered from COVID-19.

DNA of the CDR3: TGTGCCAGCAGCCAGCTGACAGGGGGGTTTGGCTACACCTTC. Its translation is CASSQLTGGFGYTF. The V gene is TRBV14, the J gene TRBJ1-2, with TRBD1 identical over 9 bases. Trimming cost V 3 bases and J 7 bases; bases outside gene matches: 6. CDR3 length: 14 residues. The germline V gene has CDR1 SGHDN and CDR2 FVKESK.